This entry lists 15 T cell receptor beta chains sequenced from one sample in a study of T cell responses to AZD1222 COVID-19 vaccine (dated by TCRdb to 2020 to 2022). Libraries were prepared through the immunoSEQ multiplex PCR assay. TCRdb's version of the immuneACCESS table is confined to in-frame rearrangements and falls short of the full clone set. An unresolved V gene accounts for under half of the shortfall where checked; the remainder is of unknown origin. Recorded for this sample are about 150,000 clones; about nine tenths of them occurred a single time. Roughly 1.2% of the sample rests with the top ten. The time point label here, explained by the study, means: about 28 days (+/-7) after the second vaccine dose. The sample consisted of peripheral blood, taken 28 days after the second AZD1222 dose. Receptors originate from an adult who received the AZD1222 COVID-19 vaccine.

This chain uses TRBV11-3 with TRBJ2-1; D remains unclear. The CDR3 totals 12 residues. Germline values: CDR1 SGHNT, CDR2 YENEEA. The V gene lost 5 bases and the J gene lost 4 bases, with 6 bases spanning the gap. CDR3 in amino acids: CASSRTYNEQFF. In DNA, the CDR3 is TGTGCCAGCAGCCGAACTTACAATGAGCAGTTCTTC.

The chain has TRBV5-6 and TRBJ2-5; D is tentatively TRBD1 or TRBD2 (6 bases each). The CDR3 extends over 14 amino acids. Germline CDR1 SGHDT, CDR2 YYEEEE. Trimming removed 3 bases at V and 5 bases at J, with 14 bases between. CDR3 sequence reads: CASSSPVGGETQYF. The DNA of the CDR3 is TGTGCCAGCAGCTCCCCCGTAGGGGGGGAGACCCAGTACTTC.

This chain's CDR3 is CASSFDFPGLESVYNEQFF. DNA of the CDR3: TGCGCCAGCAGCTTCGATTTCCCGGGGCTCGAATCGGTGTACAATGAGCAGTTCTTC. The rearrangement links TRBV4-1 to TRBJ2-1; D may correspond to TRBD1 or TRBD2 (5 bases each). Germline values: CDR1 MGHRA, CDR2 YSYEKL. This CDR3 is built from 19 residues. Deletions cut 5 bases from V and 4 bases from J, with 27 bases between.

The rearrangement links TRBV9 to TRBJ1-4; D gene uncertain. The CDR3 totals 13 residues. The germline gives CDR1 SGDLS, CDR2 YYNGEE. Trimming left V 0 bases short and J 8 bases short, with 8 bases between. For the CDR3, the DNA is TGTGCCAGCAGCGTAGGCCGTTTAGAAAAACTGTTTTTT. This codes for CASSVGRLEKLFF.

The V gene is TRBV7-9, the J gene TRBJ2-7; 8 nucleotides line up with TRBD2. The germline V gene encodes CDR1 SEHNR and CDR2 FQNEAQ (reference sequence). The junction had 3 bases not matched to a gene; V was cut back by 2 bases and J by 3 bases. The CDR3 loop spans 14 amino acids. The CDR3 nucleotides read TGTGCCAGCAGCTTACCACTAGCGGACTACGAGCAGTACTTC. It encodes CASSLPLADYEQYF.

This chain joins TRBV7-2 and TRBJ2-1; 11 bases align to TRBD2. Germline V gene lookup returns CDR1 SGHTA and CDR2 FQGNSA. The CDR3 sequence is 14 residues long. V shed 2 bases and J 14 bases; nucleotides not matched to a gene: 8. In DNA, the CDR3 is TGTGCCAGCAGCTTAATCACTAGCGGGGGCTTGAAGTTCTTC. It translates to CASSLITSGGLKFF.

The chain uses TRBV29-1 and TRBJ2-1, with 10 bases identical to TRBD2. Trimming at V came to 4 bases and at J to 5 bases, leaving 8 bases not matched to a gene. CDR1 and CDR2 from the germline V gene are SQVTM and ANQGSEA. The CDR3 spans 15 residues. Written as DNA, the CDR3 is TGCAGCGTTGCCCCTAGCGGGGGAAATAACAATGAGCAGTTCTTC. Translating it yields CSVAPSGGNNNEQFF.

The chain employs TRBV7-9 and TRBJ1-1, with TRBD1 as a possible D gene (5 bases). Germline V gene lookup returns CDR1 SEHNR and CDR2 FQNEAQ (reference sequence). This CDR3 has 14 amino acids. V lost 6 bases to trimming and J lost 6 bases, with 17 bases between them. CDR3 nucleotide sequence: TGTGCCAGCAGTCGGGGCTCCCTTGGATCTGAAGCTTTCTTT. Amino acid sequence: CASSRGSLGSEAFF.

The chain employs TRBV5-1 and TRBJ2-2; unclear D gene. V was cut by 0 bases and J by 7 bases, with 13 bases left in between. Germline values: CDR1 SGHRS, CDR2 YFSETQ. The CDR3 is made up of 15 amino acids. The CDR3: CASSLGGTSHGELFF. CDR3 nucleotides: TGCGCCAGCAGCTTGGGAGGCACTTCCCACGGGGAGCTGTTTTTT.

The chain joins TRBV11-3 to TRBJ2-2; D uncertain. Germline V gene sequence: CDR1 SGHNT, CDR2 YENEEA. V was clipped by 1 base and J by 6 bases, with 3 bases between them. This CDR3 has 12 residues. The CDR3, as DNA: TGTGCCAGCAGCTTAGGTTCCGGGGAGCTGTTTTTT. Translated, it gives CASSLGSGELFF. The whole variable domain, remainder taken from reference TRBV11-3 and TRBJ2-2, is EAGVVQSPRYKIIEKKQPVAFWCNPISGHNTLYWYLQNLGQGPELLIRYENEEAVDDSQLPKDRFSAERLKGVDSTLKIQPAELGDSAVYLCASSLGSGELFFGEGSRLTVL.

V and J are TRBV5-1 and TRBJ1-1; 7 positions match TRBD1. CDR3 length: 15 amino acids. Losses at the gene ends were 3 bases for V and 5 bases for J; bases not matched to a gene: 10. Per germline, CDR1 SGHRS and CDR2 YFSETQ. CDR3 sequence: CASSWVTGSGTEAFF. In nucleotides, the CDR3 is TGCGCCAGCAGCTGGGTGACAGGGTCGGGGACTGAAGCTTTCTTT.

The DNA of the CDR3 is TGTGCCAGCAGCAATGAGGGTTGGGGCGGGACCCAGTACTTC. Translation gives CASSNEGWGGTQYF. The J gene is TRBJ2-5, the V gene TRBV7-9, with D tentatively TRBD1 or TRBD2 (5 bases each). V was trimmed by 5 bases and J by 7 bases, leaving 17 bases between them. Germline loops: CDR1 SEHNR, CDR2 FQNEAQ (reference sequence). This CDR3 comprises 14 residues.

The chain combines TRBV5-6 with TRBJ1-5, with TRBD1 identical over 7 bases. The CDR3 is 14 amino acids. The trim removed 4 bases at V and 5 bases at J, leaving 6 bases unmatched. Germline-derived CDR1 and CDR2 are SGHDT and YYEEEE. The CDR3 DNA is TGTGCCAGCAGCCCCCAGGGGGAGGATCAGCCCCAGCATTTT. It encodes CASSPQGEDQPQHF.

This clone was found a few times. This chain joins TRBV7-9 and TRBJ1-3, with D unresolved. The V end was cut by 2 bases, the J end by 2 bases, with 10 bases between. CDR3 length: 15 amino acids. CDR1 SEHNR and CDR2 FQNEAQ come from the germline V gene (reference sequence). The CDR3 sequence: CASSLQTPPGNTIYF. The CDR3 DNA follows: TGTGCCAGCAGCTTACAGACCCCACCTGGAAACACCATATATTTT. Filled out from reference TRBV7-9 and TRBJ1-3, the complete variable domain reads DTGVSQNPRHKITKRGQNVTFRCDPISEHNRLYWYRQTLGQGPEFLTYFQNEAQLEKSRLLSDRFSAERPKGSFSTLEIQRTEQGDSAMYLCASSLQTPPGNTIYFGEGSWLTVV.

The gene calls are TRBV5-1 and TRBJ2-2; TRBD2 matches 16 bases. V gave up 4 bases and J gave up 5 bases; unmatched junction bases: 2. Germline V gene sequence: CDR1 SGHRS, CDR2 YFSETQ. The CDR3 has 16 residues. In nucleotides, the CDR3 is TGCGCCAGCAGCCCGGGACTAGCGGGAGGGACCGGGGAGCTGTTTTTT. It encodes CASSPGLAGGTGELFF.